Reported below is one TCR beta chain. This record belongs to a study of blood T cell repertoires in COVID-19. Looking at the study overall: Italy, Spain and the United States were the sources of the convalescent and acute COVID-19 samples.

Recovery meant two consecutive negative NP/OP PCR tests, professional clearance, or resolved symptoms. Original analysis: Researchers report that nucleated cell counts were estimated from reference gene primer amplification. The data were produced by immunoSEQ multiplex PCR, yet TCRdb's version contains in-frame clones alone and is incomplete. V and J calls and clone size are given by that table; D and trimming were obtained from the DNA. Here the sample spans around 160,000 clones, over 80% being singletons. V lost 3 bases and J lost 4, with 12 bases in between. The CDR3 consists of 13 residues. Germline V gene sequence: CDR1 SQVTM, CDR2 ANQGSEA.

V is TRBV29-1 and J is TRBJ1-2; possibly TRBD1 for D (6 bases). This clonotype originated in a woman aged 55 to 70 who had recovered from COVID-19. The source material was PBMCs or T cells enriched from blood (not recorded which). As DNA, the CDR3 is TGCAGCGTTGATCTCCGGACAGCCTATGGCTACACCTTC. Translating it yields CSVDLRTAYGYTF.